This passage covers 25 T cell receptor beta chains from one sample sequenced in a study of cytomegalovirus exposure and HLA in healthy donors. The PCR was carried out with 60 Vbeta primers and 13 Jbeta primers. TCRdb keeps only in-frame clones here, not all; method: immunoSEQ multiplex PCR. The sample has 140,000 to 150,000 clones; 8.5% to 10% are singletons. Sequenced material: PBMCs. Source of these receptors: a man in his forties or fifties in good health and CMV-seronegative.

The chain has TRBV30 and TRBJ2-2; D may be TRBD1 (5 bases). The CDR3 has 14 residues. V lost 3 bases to trimming and J lost 2 bases, with 10 bases between them. Germline lookup yields CDR1 GTSNPN and CDR2 SVGIG (reference sequence). CDR3 bases: TGTGCCTGGAGCACAGGTTCTAACACCGGGGAGCTGTTTTTT. Translating gives CAWSTGSNTGELFF.

This clone was seen only a few times. The V and J genes are TRBV7-2 and TRBJ1-2; TRBD1 matches 7 bases. CDR3 length equals 15 residues. Unmatched junction bases numbered 9, after V lost 5 bases and J lost 3 bases. Germline V gene sequence: CDR1 SGHTA, CDR2 FQGNSA. DNA of the CDR3: TGTGCCAGCAGCCCCTACAGGGGAGAAGACTATGGCTACACCTTC. It codes for CASSPYRGEDYGYTF.

In this sample, this clone turned up a few times. This chain links TRBV27 with TRBJ1-1; D gene ambiguous. Germline V gene data show CDR1 as MNHEY and CDR2 as SMNVEV (reference sequence). The CDR3 runs 14 residues. V dropped 1 base and J dropped 5 bases, with 11 bases sitting between them. In DNA form, the CDR3 reads TGTGCCAGCAGTTTATTGCGGGGTGATACTGAAGCTTTCTTT. It yields the protein CASSLLRGDTEAFF.

The V gene is TRBV5-1, the J gene TRBJ2-7; D may be TRBD2 (6 bases). The CDR3 loop spans 15 amino acids. The ends were cut back, 0 bases at V and 4 bases at J, with 14 bases in the middle. CDR1 SGHRS and CDR2 YFSETQ come from the germline V gene. The CDR3 spells CASSLAGGVSYEQYF. CDR3 bases: TGCGCCAGCAGCTTGGCCGGCGGGGTTTCGTACGAGCAGTACTTC.

This clone was seen more than once but under ten times. The chain recombines TRBV6-1 with TRBJ2-1; D unresolved. There are 12 residues in the CDR3. Looked up from germline, CDR1 is MNHNS and CDR2 is SASEGT. V was cut by 2 bases and J by 7 bases, with 6 bases left in between. CDR3 coding DNA: TGTGCCAGCAGTGAAACGAGAAATGAGCAGTTCTTC. Protein sequence: CASSETRNEQFF.

A single count supports this clone. This chain uses TRBV14 with TRBJ1-1; 9 positions agree with TRBD1. CDR1 is SGHDN, CDR2 FVKESK, per germline. Unmatched junction bases numbered 15, after V lost 0 bases and J lost 1 base. The CDR3 sequence is 20 residues long. The CDR3 loop is CASSQEGTGFRLGQNTEAFF. CDR3 bases: TGTGCCAGCAGCCAAGAGGGGACAGGGTTTCGATTGGGGCAGAACACTGAAGCTTTCTTT.

This chain uses TRBV7-3 with TRBJ1-3, with a possible D match to TRBD1 (5 bases). Deletions cut 5 bases from V and 2 bases from J, with 16 bases between. Germline CDR1 SGHTA, CDR2 FQGTGA. This CDR3 is built from 16 residues. The CDR3 protein is CASSLAGGLAGNTIYF. The CDR3 coding sequence is TGTGCCAGCAGCCTAGCGGGGGGACTCGCTGGAAACACCATATATTTT.

The chain carries TRBV19 and TRBJ2-5; 8 bases map to TRBD1. The germline gives CDR1 LNHDA, CDR2 SQIVND (reference sequence). The CDR3 sequence is 15 residues long. V dropped 4 bases and J dropped 3; count of bases not matched to a gene: 7. In DNA, the CDR3 is TGTGCCAGTAGTACGGGGGACAGGACGAAAGAGACCCAGTACTTC. This gives the protein CASSTGDRTKETQYF.

This rearrangement joins TRBV19 to TRBJ2-2; 9 positions match TRBD1. Germline CDR1 reads LNHDA; CDR2 reads SQIVND (reference sequence). The CDR3 is 13 amino acids. Unmatched junction bases numbered 6, after V lost 10 bases and J lost 6 bases. Here the CDR3 DNA reads TGTGCCACCGGACAGGGGAGGGCCGGGGAGCTGTTTTTT. The encoded protein is CATGQGRAGELFF.

The rearrangement links TRBV25-1 to TRBJ1-4, with D perhaps TRBD1 (6 bases). From germline, CDR1 is MGHDK and CDR2 SYGVNS. The V and J ends lost 5 bases and 7 bases respectively, with 20 bases between them. The CDR3 has 16 amino acids. CDR3 in amino acids: CASSKQQGKVSEKLFF. DNA of the CDR3: TGTGCCAGCAGTAAACAACAGGGAAAGGTGTCTGAAAAACTGTTTTTT.

This clone was seen a few times. The chain links TRBV25-1 to TRBJ2-7, with 10 bases identical to TRBD2. This CDR3 has 16 residues. In germline, CDR1 is MGHDK, CDR2 SYGVNS. The V segment lost 4 bases and the J segment 2 bases; nucleotides outside the gene matches: 8. The CDR3 loop reads CASSGLAGAAPYEQYF. The DNA for the CDR3 is TGTGCCAGCAGTGGCCTAGCGGGGGCCGCCCCCTACGAGCAGTACTTC.

A few counts support this clone. V and J are TRBV7-3 and TRBJ2-5; 10 nucleotides line up with TRBD1. This CDR3 is 19 amino acids long. Germline V gene sequence: CDR1 SGHTA, CDR2 FQGTGA. The V gene end was trimmed by 5 bases and the J gene end by 5 bases; junction bases not matched to a gene: 20. The CDR3 loop reads CASSPNLDRGPGVLETQYF. The CDR3 nucleotides are TGTGCCAGCAGCCCTAACCTCGACAGGGGGCCGGGAGTGTTGGAGACCCAGTACTTC.

This clone has more than one count but fewer than ten. This rearrangement joins TRBV11-2 to TRBJ2-3, with 8 nucleotides matching TRBD2. In germline, CDR1 is SGHAT, CDR2 FQNNGV. The J segment lost 2 bases and the V segment lost 0 bases, leaving 16 bases of the junction unmatched. The CDR3 has 20 residues. CDR3 nucleotide sequence: TGTGCCAGCAGCTTAGATGCCCCCCCAGCGGGGGACATGTACACAGATACGCAGTATTTT. It is translated as CASSLDAPPAGDMYTDTQYF.

The V call is TRBV2, the J call TRBJ2-2, with D perhaps TRBD2 (7 bases). From germline, CDR1 is SNHLY and CDR2 FYNNEI. The CDR3 contains 16 residues. V was trimmed by 6 bases and J by 1 base, leaving 15 bases between them. CDR3 loop: CASSLGGGGNTGELFF. The CDR3 DNA reads as TGTGCCAGCAGCCTTGGGGGCGGGGGGAACACCGGGGAGCTGTTTTTT. Variable domain in full (rest from reference TRBV2 and TRBJ2-2): EPEVTQTPSHQVTQMGQEVILRCVPISNHLYFYWYRQILGQKVEFLVSFYNNEISEKSEIFDDQFSVERPDGSNFTLKIRSTKLEDSAMYFCASSLGGGGNTGELFFGEGSRLTVL.

The chain carries TRBV11-2 and TRBJ2-5; 12 bases agree with TRBD2. The V gene's germline CDR1 is SGHAT and CDR2 FQNNGV. Trimming removed 1 base from V and 5 bases from J; junction bases left unmatched: 8. The CDR3 runs 17 residues. The CDR3 DNA reads as TGTGCCAGCAGCTTAGTTCGGGCTAGCGGGGGGGAGGAGACCCAGTACTTC. Translating it yields CASSLVRASGGEETQYF.

In its sample, this clone was seen a few times. The DNA of the CDR3 is TGTGCCAGCAGTGGTCGGGACAGGGAGCAAGAGACCCAGTACTTC. It is translated as CASSGRDREQETQYF. The J gene is TRBJ2-5, the V gene TRBV2, with 9 bases aligning to TRBD1. CDR1 is SNHLY and CDR2 is FYNNEI in the germline V gene. V lost 4 bases, J lost 2 bases, and 5 bases stayed unmatched. The CDR3 extends over 15 amino acids. The whole variable domain, filled in from reference TRBV2 and TRBJ2-5, reads EPEVTQTPSHQVTQMGQEVILRCVPISNHLYFYWYRQILGQKVEFLVSFYNNEISEKSEIFDDQFSVERPDGSNFTLKIRSTKLEDSAMYFCASSGRDREQETQYFGPGTRLLVL.

This clone was recorded once. The chain is built from TRBV27 and TRBJ2-3; D is perhaps TRBD1 (5 bases). This CDR3 comprises 13 residues. V gave up 7 bases and J gave up 1 base, with 9 bases separating them. CDR1 and CDR2 (germline): MNHEY, SMNVEV (reference sequence). The CDR3 loop reads CASMGLRTDTQYF. CDR3 bases: TGTGCCAGCATGGGGCTTCGCACAGATACGCAGTATTTT.

This clone was detected a few times. V and J are TRBV28 and TRBJ2-7; 8 positions agree with TRBD1. The CDR3 covers 14 residues. Trimming cost V 3 bases and J 4 bases; bases outside gene matches: 5. Germline lookup yields CDR1 MDHEN and CDR2 SYDVKM. The CDR3 DNA reads TGTGCCAGCAGTTTCTCAGGGGGCCATTACGAGCAGTACTTC. Amino acids: CASSFSGGHYEQYF.

The rearrangement links TRBV2 to TRBJ2-3; 11 nucleotides match TRBD1. Germline V lookup: CDR1 SNHLY, CDR2 FYNNEI. Trimming at V came to 4 bases and at J to 3 bases, leaving 3 bases not matched to a gene. This CDR3 contains 15 residues. The DNA of the CDR3 is TGTGCCAGCAGTGGAGGACAGGGGGCAACAGATACGCAGTATTTT. Residues: CASSGGQGATDTQYF.

The V call is TRBV27, the J call TRBJ1-5; D is perhaps TRBD1 (5 bases). Germline CDR1 and CDR2: MNHEY and SMNVEV (reference sequence). V was shortened by 6 bases and J by 0 bases, with 12 bases between the two germline ends. CDR3 length: 15 amino acids. CDR3 in DNA: TGTGCCAGCAGGATGGACACCAATAGCAATCAGCCCCAGCATTTT. Its translation: CASRMDTNSNQPQHF.

About this clone itself: The same CDR3 arises from other DNA sequences in this sample as well. The chain links TRBV6-5 to TRBJ1-1; D is ambiguous. V was shortened by 2 bases and J by 1 base, with 5 bases between the two germline ends. This CDR3 contains 13 residues. The germline V gene encodes CDR1 MNHEY and CDR2 SVGAGI. The CDR3 region is CASSYRGNTEAFF. CDR3 in DNA: TGTGCCAGCAGTTACCGAGGGAACACTGAAGCTTTCTTT.

The genes are TRBV6-1 and TRBJ2-1; TRBD1 agrees at 8 bases. The V and J ends lost 7 bases and 6 bases, in that order; junction bases with no gene match: 8. Germline assignment: CDR1 MNHNS and CDR2 SASEGT. The CDR3 spans 14 residues. CDR3 in DNA: TGTGCCAGCAACCCGGGACAGGCCTTCAATGAGCAGTTCTTC. Its translation: CASNPGQAFNEQFF.

In this sample, this clone turned up a few times. The chain employs TRBV29-1 and TRBJ2-3; D unresolved. The V and J ends lost 3 bases and 2 bases respectively, with 9 bases between them. Per germline, CDR1 SQVTM and CDR2 ANQGSEA. The CDR3 loop spans 13 amino acids. Here the CDR3 reads CSVDRTNTDTQYF. CDR3 in DNA: TGCAGCGTTGACCGAACAAACACAGATACGCAGTATTTT.

This clone occurred a few times. CDR3 residues: CASSLFTESYNTGELFF. The DNA of the CDR3 is TGCGCCAGCAGCTTGTTCACAGAATCTTATAACACCGGGGAGCTGTTTTTT. This chain joins TRBV5-1 and TRBJ2-2; no firm D call. The germline V gene has CDR1 SGHRS and CDR2 YFSETQ. Trimming left V 1 base short and J 2 bases short, with 15 bases between. The CDR3 loop spans 17 amino acids.

This clone was observed a handful of times. V gene TRBV30 combines with J gene TRBJ1-4, with D unclear. Germline CDR1 GTSNPN, CDR2 SVGIG (reference sequence). The CDR3 totals 14 residues. V lost 4 bases and J lost 6, with 15 bases in between. The CDR3 is CAWNEGRRDEKLFF. The CDR3 bases are TGTGCCTGGAATGAGGGCAGGAGGGATGAAAAACTGTTTTTT.